This passage covers 27 T cell receptor beta chains from one sample sequenced in a study of beta chain features in type 1 diabetes. General observations from the study: The study found moderately but significantly shorter TCRB CDR3s in all four CD4+ subsets of Type 1 diabetes patients.

No cognate antigen is known for these TCRs. The whole isolated RNA underwent reverse transcription, so sequencing captured expressed TCRB transcripts. TCRdb keeps only in-frame clones here, not all; method: immunoSEQ multiplex PCR. The table lists roughly 230,000 clones, about a tenth of them singletons. Source material: naive CD4+ T cells from blood. All receptors derive from a young man with type 1 diabetes.

The rearrangement links TRBV19 to TRBJ2-6, with TRBD2 matching 10 bases. Germline CDR1 and CDR2: LNHDA and SQIVND (reference sequence). This CDR3 comprises 18 residues. The ends lost 5 bases at V and 0 bases at J; junction bases unmatched: 7. DNA for the CDR3: TGTGCCAGTAGTCCAGGGGCTAGCGGGAGCTCTGGGGCCAACGTCCTGACTTTC. Translated: CASSPGASGSSGANVLTF. Full variable domain (missing parts from reference TRBV19 and TRBJ2-6): DGGITQSPKYLFRKEGQNVTLSCEQNLNHDAMYWYRQDPGQGLRLIYYSQIVNDFQKGDIAEGYSVSREKKESFPLTVTSAQKNPTAFYLCASSPGASGSSGANVLTFGAGSRLTVL.

This clone appeared a few times. The gene calls are TRBV10-3 and TRBJ2-1; D remains ambiguous. CDR1 and CDR2 (germline): ENHRY, SYGVKD. This CDR3 is 12 amino acids long. V shed 3 bases and J shed 6 bases, with 6 bases lying between them. The CDR3 is CAISDFGNEQFF. Here the CDR3 DNA reads TGTGCCATCAGTGACTTCGGCAATGAGCAGTTCTTC.

There are a few counts of this clone. This chain links TRBV5-1 with TRBJ1-2, with 9 bases aligning to TRBD1. This CDR3 has 13 residues. V was clipped by 4 bases and J by 6 bases; unmatched bases: 4. Germline V lookup: CDR1 SGHRS, CDR2 YFSETQ. The CDR3 reads CASSPGQGNGYTF. CDR3 sequence (DNA): TGCGCCAGCAGCCCGGGACAGGGAAATGGCTACACCTTC.

The chain recombines TRBV4-2 with TRBJ2-2; 12 nucleotides line up with TRBD2. This CDR3 contains 16 residues. Germline values: CDR1 LGHNA, CDR2 YNFKEQ. J lost 1 base, V lost 5 bases, and 2 bases had no gene match. The CDR3 nucleotides read TGTGCCAGCAGCTCGGGACTAGCGGGGAACACCGGGGAGCTGTTTTTT. Its translation is CASSSGLAGNTGELFF.

The CDR3 here is CASRGQEAYEQYF. The CDR3 DNA sequence: TGCGCCAGCAGGGGACAGGAAGCCTACGAGCAGTACTTC. The chain uses TRBV5-1 and TRBJ2-7, with 8 bases matching TRBD1. V dropped 5 bases and J dropped 2; count of bases not matched to a gene: 3. The CDR3 covers 13 residues. The germline gives CDR1 SGHRS, CDR2 YFSETQ.

The CDR3, as DNA: TGTGCCAGCAGCCCTTCGGCAGGGGGGTTAGATACGCAGTATTTT. Its protein product is CASSPSAGGLDTQYF. The genes are TRBV4-2 and TRBJ2-3; tentative D call: TRBD1 (7 bases). This CDR3 has 15 residues. CDR1 LGHNA and CDR2 YNFKEQ come from the germline V gene. V was clipped by 4 bases and J by 5 bases, with 16 bases between them.

This clone was recorded a few times. This rearrangement joins TRBV5-1 to TRBJ2-7, with D perhaps TRBD1 (6 bases). Per the germline V gene, CDR1 is SGHRS and CDR2 is YFSETQ. This CDR3 has 15 residues. V was cut by 0 bases and J by 2 bases, with 12 bases left in between. In nucleotides, the CDR3 is TGCGCCAGCAGCTTGGGGGGGACAACAACCTACGAGCAGTACTTC. Encoded protein: CASSLGGTTTYEQYF. Variable domain in full (rest from reference TRBV5-1 and TRBJ2-7): KAGVTQTPRYLIKTRGQQVTLSCSPISGHRSVSWYQQTPGQGLQFLFEYFSETQRNKGNFPGRFSGRQFSNSRSEMNVSTLELGDSALYLCASSLGGTTTYEQYFGPGTRLTVT.

This clone was counted once. This sequence joins TRBV9 and TRBJ2-5; the D is unclear. Trimming pared 0 bases from V and 10 bases from J, leaving 10 bases between. CDR1 is SGDLS, CDR2 YYNGEE, per germline. The length of the CDR3 is 12 residues. DNA of the CDR3: TGTGCCAGCAGCGTAGCAATAGGAGACCAGTACTTC. Amino acids: CASSVAIGDQYF.

The sample holds a few counts of this clone. The chain combines TRBV2 with TRBJ2-7; D is unresolved. Looked up from germline, CDR1 is SNHLY and CDR2 is FYNNEI. CDR3 length equals 12 residues. The V end lost 6 bases, the J end lost 6 bases, and 12 bases lay between the germline ends. CDR3 sequence reads: CASSLDFAEQYF. The CDR3 DNA follows: TGTGCCAGCAGCCTCGACTTCGCCGAGCAGTACTTC.

V and J are TRBV9 and TRBJ2-4; the match to TRBD2 covers 8 bases. Germline trimming cut 2 bases from V and 8 bases from J; bases unmatched to any gene: 3. Germline loops: CDR1 SGDLS, CDR2 YYNGEE. The CDR3 contains 13 residues. CDR3 amino acids: CASSVDGRDIQYF. As DNA, the CDR3 is TGTGCCAGCAGCGTGGACGGGAGGGACATTCAGTACTTC.

The chain is built from TRBV6-1 and TRBJ2-7; 11 bases are shared with TRBD1. The trim removed 6 bases at V and 5 bases at J, leaving 3 bases unmatched. CDR1 is MNHNS, CDR2 SASEGT, per germline. The CDR3 runs to 13 residues. The CDR3 region has the DNA TGTGCCAGCAGACGGACAGGGGGCGACGAGCAGTACTTC. Translating gives CASRRTGGDEQYF.

This clone was seen a handful of times. The J gene is TRBJ2-5, the V gene TRBV18, with D uncertain. Germline V lookup: CDR1 KGHSH, CDR2 LQKENI. The CDR3 totals 13 residues. The V end lost 5 bases, the J end lost 3 bases, and 10 bases lay between the germline ends. The CDR3 loop is CASSIGRKETQYF. The CDR3 coding sequence is TGTGCCAGCTCAATTGGCAGAAAAGAGACCCAGTACTTC. Looking up the rest from reference TRBV18 and TRBJ2-5 gives the full variable domain: NAGVMQNPRHLVRRRGQEARLRCSPMKGHSHVYWYRQLPEEGLKFMVYLQKENIIDESGMPKERFSAEFPKEGPSILRIQQVVRGDSAAYFCASSIGRKETQYFGPGTRLLVL.

Only a few counts were recorded for this clone. This chain links TRBV4-3 with TRBJ1-4, with 7 bases identical to TRBD1. The trim removed 2 bases at V and 8 bases at J, leaving 5 bases unmatched. Germline CDR1 reads LGHNA; CDR2 reads YSLEER. CDR3 length equals 14 residues. CDR3 region: CASSQRQGGEKLFF. As DNA, the CDR3 is TGCGCCAGCAGCCAAAGACAGGGAGGAGAAAAACTGTTTTTT.

This clone was counted only a few times. The chain carries TRBV11-2 and TRBJ1-6; TRBD1 is a possible D gene (5 bases). V was cut by 4 bases and J by 7 bases, with 14 bases left in between. CDR3 size: 15 residues. Germline V CDR1 and CDR2: SGHAT, FQNNGV. The CDR3 nucleotides are TGTGCCAGCAGCTCAGAGGAGACAGCCAATTCACCCCTCCACTTT. It encodes CASSSEETANSPLHF.

This clone has just a few counts. V gene TRBV19 combines with J gene TRBJ1-2, with D possibly TRBD1 on 6 matching bases. There are 15 residues in the CDR3. V lost 5 bases and J lost 2, with 15 bases in between. Germline V lookup: CDR1 LNHDA, CDR2 SQIVND (reference sequence). CDR3 in amino acids: CASSLISQGNYGYTF. CDR3 nucleotide sequence: TGTGCCAGTAGTCTAATTAGCCAGGGGAACTATGGCTACACCTTC.

The rearrangement joins TRBV6-5 to TRBJ2-2; weak D call: TRBD2 (6 bases). In germline, CDR1 is MNHEY, CDR2 SVGAGI. CDR3 size: 13 residues. V was pared by 8 bases and J by 1 base, with 8 bases between. The CDR3 loop is CASEAGNTGELFF. The CDR3, as DNA: TGTGCCAGCGAAGCGGGGAACACCGGGGAGCTGTTTTTT.

The chain joins TRBV12-5 to TRBJ1-5; tentative D call: TRBD1 (6 bases). Germline loops: CDR1 LGHNT, CDR2 FRNRAP. Trimming stripped 6 bases from V and 6 bases from J, with 12 bases between. The length of the CDR3 is 13 residues. CDR3 in amino acids: CASGEQGGQPQHF. CDR3 coding DNA: TGTGCTAGTGGGGAACAGGGCGGTCAGCCCCAGCATTTT.

V usage is TRBV11-2 and J usage is TRBJ2-7; the D gene is possibly TRBD1 (6 bases). The V gene's germline CDR1 is SGHAT and CDR2 FQNNGV. CDR3 length: 15 residues. Trimming cost V 7 bases and J 6 bases, with 22 bases left between them. This CDR3 reads CASTSRGTGTGEQYF. CDR3 coding DNA: TGTGCCAGCACCTCCCGCGGAACAGGGACGGGCGAGCAGTACTTC.

The V gene is TRBV19, the J gene TRBJ1-5; D uncertain. Trimming cost V 5 bases and J 0 bases, with 8 bases left between them. The CDR3 totals 14 residues. Germline CDR1 LNHDA, CDR2 SQIVND (reference sequence). This chain's CDR3 is CASSPNGSNQPQHF. The CDR3 DNA reads as TGTGCCAGTAGTCCGAACGGTAGCAATCAGCCCCAGCATTTT.

This chain connects TRBV7-2 to TRBJ1-2; possibly TRBD1 for D (5 bases). The length of the CDR3 is 13 residues. V was trimmed by 3 bases and J by 6 bases, leaving 11 bases between them. Germline V CDR1 and CDR2: SGHTA, FQGNSA. The CDR3 bases are TGTGCCAGCAGCTTTCAGGGAGGGGATGGCTACACCTTC. Its protein is CASSFQGGDGYTF.

The rearrangement joins TRBV28 to TRBJ2-7; D possibly corresponds to TRBD2 (5 bases). The CDR3 is 12 amino acids. Germline values: CDR1 MDHEN, CDR2 SYDVKM. The V end was cut by 3 bases, the J end by 7 bases, with 10 bases between. The CDR3 reads CASSLLAREQYF. For the CDR3, the DNA is TGTGCCAGCAGTTTGTTAGCGCGTGAGCAGTACTTC.

There are a few counts of this clone. The chain has TRBV5-1 and TRBJ2-2; D might be TRBD2 (6 bases). Per the germline V gene, CDR1 is SGHRS and CDR2 is YFSETQ. The CDR3 consists of 16 residues. Trimming removed 0 bases at V and 7 bases at J, with 16 bases between. The chain's CDR3 is CASSLAGLGGDGELFF. The CDR3 coding sequence is TGCGCCAGCAGCTTGGCTGGCCTCGGGGGTGACGGGGAGCTGTTTTTT. The full variable domain, its missing parts supplied by reference TRBV5-1 and TRBJ2-2, is KAGVTQTPRYLIKTRGQQVTLSCSPISGHRSVSWYQQTPGQGLQFLFEYFSETQRNKGNFPGRFSGRQFSNSRSEMNVSTLELGDSALYLCASSLAGLGGDGELFFGEGSRLTVL.

This chain connects TRBV11-3 to TRBJ2-7; 7 nucleotides agree with TRBD1. Trimming at V came to 6 bases and at J to 3 bases, leaving 5 bases not matched to a gene. Germline CDR1 and CDR2: SGHNT and YENEEA. CDR3 size: 13 residues. CDR3 protein: CASRATGHYEQYF. In DNA form, the CDR3 reads TGTGCCAGCAGGGCGACAGGGCACTACGAGCAGTACTTC.

This clone was seen only a few times. The J gene is TRBJ1-1, the V gene TRBV6-4; no reliable D call. The CDR3 covers 12 residues. Germline V gives CDR1 MRHNA, CDR2 SNTAGT. Trimming stripped 7 bases from V and 1 base from J, with 7 bases between. CDR3 residues: CASIYGNTEAFF. The CDR3 DNA reads TGTGCCAGCATTTACGGGAACACTGAAGCTTTCTTT.

The table lists this clone with a few counts. This chain links TRBV4-3 with TRBJ2-7; TRBD2 matches at 10 bases. This CDR3 has 15 amino acids. CDR1 is LGHNA, CDR2 YSLEER, per germline. V was pared by 5 bases and J by 0 bases, with 4 bases of the junction left unmatched. CDR3 in DNA: TGCGCCAGCAGCTACTTAGCGGGGGGCTCCTACGAGCAGTACTTC. Translation: CASSYLAGGSYEQYF.

This clone was seen a handful of times. The chain couples TRBV2 to TRBJ2-5; TRBD1 agrees at 8 bases. The CDR3 spans 14 residues. Germline assignment: CDR1 SNHLY and CDR2 FYNNEI. V lost 4 bases, J lost 5 bases, and 6 bases stayed unmatched. In DNA form, the CDR3 reads TGTGCCAGCAGTGGAGACAGGGGTTGGGAGACCCAGTACTTC. Amino acid sequence: CASSGDRGWETQYF.

The chain joins TRBV5-1 to TRBJ2-2, with TRBD1 identical over 9 bases. The CDR3 totals 15 residues. Germline trimming cut 5 bases from V and 6 bases from J; bases unmatched to any gene: 8. Germline lookup yields CDR1 SGHRS and CDR2 YFSETQ. For the CDR3, the DNA is TGCGCCAGCAGACGTTGGACAGGGGAGGCCGGGGAGCTGTTTTTT. Protein sequence: CASRRWTGEAGELFF.